This TCR beta chain comes out of a study of blood T cells in healthy people across ages. Germline loops: CDR1 SGHAT, CDR2 FQDESV (reference sequence). After removal of 4 bases from V and 3 bases from J, the junction contained 9 bases not matched to a gene. There are 16 residues in the CDR3. A second roughly 7 to 11 cycle PCR used barcoded and J-beta primers. Each CDR3 protein gets one entry after TCRdb re-called the 5' RACE reads with MiXCR. The sample consists of 750,000 or so distinct CDR3 sequences, about 25% of them appearing once. The data also belong to a second study, concerning T cells of mothers and their children.

Sequenced: blood. This receptor was taken from a boy between 10 and 17 years old in good health. The rearrangement joins TRBV11-1 to TRBJ2-7, with 10 bases matching TRBD2. The CDR3 nucleotides read TGTGCCAGCAGCTCTTTCTCTAGCGGGAGAGGCTACGAGCAGTACTTC. Its translation: CASSSFSSGRGYEQYF. Based on the CDR3 plus reference TRBV11-1 and TRBJ2-7, the full variable domain is EAEVAQSPRYKITEKSQAVAFWCDPISGHATLYWYRQILGQGPELLVQFQDESVVDDSQLPKDRFSAERLKGVDSTLKIQPAELGDSAMYLCASSSFSSGRGYEQYFGPGTRLTVT.